The 6 T cell receptor beta chains reported below all come from one sample, sequenced in a study of blood T cell repertoires in COVID-19. Method: immunoSEQ multiplex PCR; TCRdb's copy keeps in-frame clones and lacks some. Of 350,000 or so clones listed, roughly 84% are singletons. Sequences were obtained from PBMCs or T cells enriched from blood (not recorded which). The receptor set was obtained from a woman in her thirties who had recovered from COVID-19.

The genes are TRBV7-2 and TRBJ2-1, with no clear D. Germline loops: CDR1 SGHTA, CDR2 FQGNSA. Trimming took 0 bases from V and 8 from J, leaving 14 bases between them. The CDR3 spans 15 residues. CDR3 sequence: CASSLAGESRYEQFF. The CDR3 DNA follows: TGTGCCAGCAGCTTAGCTGGTGAGAGCAGGTATGAGCAGTTCTTC.

The J gene is TRBJ2-7, the V gene TRBV6-5, with 10 bases lining up with TRBD1. The CDR3 is 12 residues long. CDR1 and CDR2 (germline): MNHEY, SVGAGI. V dropped 6 bases and J dropped 4; count of bases not matched to a gene: 0. The CDR3 nucleotides read TGTGCCAGCAGGGACAGGGGGTACGAGCAGTACTTC. This translates into CASRDRGYEQYF.

This chain links TRBV2 with TRBJ2-1, with D maybe TRBD1 (6 bases). Germline values: CDR1 SNHLY, CDR2 FYNNEI. V was trimmed by 6 bases and J by 6 bases, leaving 15 bases between them. The length of the CDR3 is 14 residues. The CDR3: CASRDLTGINEQFF. CDR3 nucleotide sequence: TGTGCCAGCAGGGACCTAACAGGGATCAATGAGCAGTTCTTC.

V usage is TRBV5-1 and J usage is TRBJ2-5; TRBD2 agrees at 10 bases. Trimming cost V 2 bases and J 1 base; bases outside gene matches: 11. The CDR3 spans 18 residues. Germline V lookup: CDR1 SGHRS, CDR2 YFSETQ. In DNA form, the CDR3 reads TGCGCCAGCAGCTTACCGGAGCTAGCGGGGGACCCCCAAGAGACCCAGTACTTC. It codes for CASSLPELAGDPQETQYF.

The chain uses TRBV5-4 and TRBJ1-2; 7 bases align to TRBD1. J was trimmed by 6 bases and V by 3 bases; bases with no gene match: 2. Germline V CDR1 and CDR2: SGHNT, YYREEE (reference sequence). This CDR3 has 12 residues. This CDR3 is CASSSTGHGYTF. In nucleotides, the CDR3 is TGTGCCAGCAGCTCGACAGGGCATGGCTACACCTTC.

The DNA for the CDR3 is TGTGCCAGCAGCTTAGGTGCAGTCGCATATGGCTACACCTTC. Its protein product is CASSLGAVAYGYTF. V gene TRBV11-2 combines with J gene TRBJ1-2; no firm D call. Trimming cost V 1 base and J 5 bases, with 11 bases left between them. There are 14 residues in the CDR3. CDR1 is SGHAT and CDR2 is FQNNGV in the germline V gene. Complete variable domain (other parts from reference TRBV11-2 and TRBJ1-2): EAGVAQSPRYKIIEKRQSVAFWCNPISGHATLYWYQQILGQGPKLLIQFQNNGVVDDSQLPKDRFSAERLKGVDSTLKIQPAKLEDSAVYLCASSLGAVAYGYTFGSGTRLTVV.